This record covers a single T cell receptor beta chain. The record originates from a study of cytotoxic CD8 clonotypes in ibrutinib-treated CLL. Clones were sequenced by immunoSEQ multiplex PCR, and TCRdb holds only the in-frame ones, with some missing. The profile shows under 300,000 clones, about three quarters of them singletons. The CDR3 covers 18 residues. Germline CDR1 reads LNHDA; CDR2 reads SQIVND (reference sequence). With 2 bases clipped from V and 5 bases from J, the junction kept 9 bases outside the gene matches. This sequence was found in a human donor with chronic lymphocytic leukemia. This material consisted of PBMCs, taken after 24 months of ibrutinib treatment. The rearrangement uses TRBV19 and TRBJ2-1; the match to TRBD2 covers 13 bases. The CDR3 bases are TGTGCCAGTAGTATACAAACGGGACTAGCGGGACCAGACAATGAGCAGTTCTTC. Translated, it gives CASSIQTGLAGPDNEQFF.